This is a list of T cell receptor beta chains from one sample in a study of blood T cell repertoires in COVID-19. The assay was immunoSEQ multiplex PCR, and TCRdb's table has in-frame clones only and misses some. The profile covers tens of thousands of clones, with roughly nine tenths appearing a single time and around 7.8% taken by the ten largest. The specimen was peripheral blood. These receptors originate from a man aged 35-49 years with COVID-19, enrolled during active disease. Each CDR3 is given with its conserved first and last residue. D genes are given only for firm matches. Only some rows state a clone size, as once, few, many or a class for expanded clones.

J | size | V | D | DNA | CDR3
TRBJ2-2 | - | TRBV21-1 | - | TGTGCCAGCAGCAAAGCACCCGGGACAACGAACACCGGGGAGCTGTTTTTT | CASSKAPGTTNTGELFF
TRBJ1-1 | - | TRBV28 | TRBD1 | TGTGCCAGTTCCGGGACAGGGGTTTCGGGGACTGAAGCTTTCTTT | CASSGTGVSGTEAFF
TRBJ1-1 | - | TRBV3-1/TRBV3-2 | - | TGTGCCAGCAGCCAAGCAGCGGGGGGGTACACTGAAGCTTTCTTT | CASSQAAGGYTEAFF
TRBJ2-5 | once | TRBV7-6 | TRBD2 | TGTGCCAGCGATCCGGGACAAGCAGCGGGGGGGCCAGAGACCCAGTACTTC | CASDPGQAAGGPETQYF
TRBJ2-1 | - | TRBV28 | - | TGTGCCAGCAACCCCCGGGTGGTTAGCTCCTACAATGAGCAGTTCTTC | CASNPRVVSSYNEQFF
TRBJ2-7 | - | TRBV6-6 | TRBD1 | TGTGCCAGCAGTTACTCTGGGACAGGTGTCAACGAGCAGTACTTC | CASSYSGTGVNEQYF
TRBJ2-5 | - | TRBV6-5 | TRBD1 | TGTGCCAGCAGTAACGGCAGGGGGAGACAAGAGACCCAGTACTTC | CASSNGRGRQETQYF
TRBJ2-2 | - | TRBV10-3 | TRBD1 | TGTGCCATCAGTGAGGGAGAGGGGGCAGGTACCGGGGAGCTGTTTTTT | CAISEGEGAGTGELFF
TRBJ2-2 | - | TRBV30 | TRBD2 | TGTGCCTGGAGTTCAGGACTAGCGAACACCGGGGAGCTGTTTTTT | CAWSSGLANTGELFF
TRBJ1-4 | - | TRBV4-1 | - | TGCGCCAGCAGCCAAGAGTTGACCCCAGGGGTTGGGGAAAAACTGTTTTTT | CASSQELTPGVGEKLFF
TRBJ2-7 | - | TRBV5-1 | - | TGCGCCAGCAACAGGGACGGAGACTCCTACGAGCAGTACTTC | CASNRDGDSYEQYF
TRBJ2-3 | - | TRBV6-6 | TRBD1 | TGTGCCAGCAGTAAGCCCAGGGGGCCTGGCACAGATACGCAGTATTTT | CASSKPRGPGTDTQYF
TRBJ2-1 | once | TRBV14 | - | TGTGCCAGCAGCCAAGAAACATACTACAATGAGCAGTTCTTC | CASSQETYYNEQFF
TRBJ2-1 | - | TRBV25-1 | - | TGTGCCAGCAGTGGTCAGGGGGGCAATGAGCAGTTCTTC | CASSGQGGNEQFF
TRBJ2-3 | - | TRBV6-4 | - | TGTGCCAGCAGTGGCCCCTGGCGGCTCACAGATACGCAGTATTTT | CASSGPWRLTDTQYF
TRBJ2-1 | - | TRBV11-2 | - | TGTGCCAGCAGCACGGGTCTCGATAAACAGGTTGAGCAGTTCTTC | CASSTGLDKQVEQFF
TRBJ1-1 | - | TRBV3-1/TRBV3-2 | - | TGTGCCAGCAGCCAAGGTTATCAGGGGAACACTGAAGCTTTCTTT | CASSQGYQGNTEAFF
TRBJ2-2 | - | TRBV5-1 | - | TGCGCCAGCAGCTTGATAAGGCGGGACACCGGGGAGCTGTTTTTT | CASSLIRRDTGELFF
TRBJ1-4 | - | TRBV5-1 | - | TGCGCCAGCAGCTTGGCCACTGGGGGCGAGGAAAAACTGTTTTTT | CASSLATGGEEKLFF
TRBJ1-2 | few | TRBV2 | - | TGTGCCAGCAGTATGCGACAGGACTATGGCTACACCTTC | CASSMRQDYGYTF
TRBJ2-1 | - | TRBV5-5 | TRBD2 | TGTGCCAGCAGCGGGCTAGCGGGGGGGTCTAATGAGCAGTTCTTC | CASSGLAGGSNEQFF
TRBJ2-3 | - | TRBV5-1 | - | TGCGCCAGCAGCTTGCAGGGGCCAGATACGCAGTATTTT | CASSLQGPDTQYF
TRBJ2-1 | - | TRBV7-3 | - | TGTGCCAGCAGCTTAGTTGGCGGCAGAGACAATGAGCAGTTCTTC | CASSLVGGRDNEQFF
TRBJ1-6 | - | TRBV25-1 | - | TGTGCCAGCAGTGAACGCAGGTCACCCCTCCACTTT | CASSERRSPLHF
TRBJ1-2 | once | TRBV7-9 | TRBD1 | TGTGCCAGCAGCTTAGGACAGGGGCTGGGTGGCTACACCTTC | CASSLGQGLGGYTF
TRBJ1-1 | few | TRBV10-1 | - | TGCGCCAGCAGTGAGACAGGAAGGGGCGAAGCTTTCTTT | CASSETGRGEAFF
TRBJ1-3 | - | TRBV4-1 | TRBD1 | TGCGCCAGCAGCCAAGAAGGGGACAGGGGGACCTCCATATATTTT | CASSQEGDRGTSIYF
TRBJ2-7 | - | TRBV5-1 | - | TGCGCCAGCAGCTTGCCGGCAGACACCTACGAGCAGTACTTC | CASSLPADTYEQYF
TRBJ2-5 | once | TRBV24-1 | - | TGTGCCACCAGCTCCTCAAAGGGGGTCGGGGAGACCCAGTACTTC | CATSSSKGVGETQYF
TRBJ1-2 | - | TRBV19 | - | TGTGCCAGTACCCTGGGGGACAACCCGGGGTGGTATGGCTACACCTTC | CASTLGDNPGWYGYTF
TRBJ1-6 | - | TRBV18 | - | TGTGCCAGCTCACCACAGGCCAACAGGGCTAATTCACCCCTCCACTTT | CASSPQANRANSPLHF
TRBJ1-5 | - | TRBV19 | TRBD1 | TGTGCCAGTAGTAGACAGGGACAGAATAGCAATCAGCCCCAGCATTTT | CASSRQGQNSNQPQHF
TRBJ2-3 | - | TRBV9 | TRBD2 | TGTGCCAGCAGCTTCTCAACACTAGCGGGTATAGATACGCAGTATTTT | CASSFSTLAGIDTQYF
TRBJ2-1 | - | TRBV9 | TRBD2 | TGTGCCAGCAGCGTAGAGCTAGCGGGGGCCACGAACAATGAGCAGTTCTTC | CASSVELAGATNNEQFF
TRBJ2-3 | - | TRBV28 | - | TGTGCCAGCAGTTGGGGGGGGGCGGCGCAGTATTTT | CASSWGGAAQYF
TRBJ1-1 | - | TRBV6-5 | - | TGTGCCAGCAGTTACTCGACCAGGGACACTGAAGCTTTCTTT | CASSYSTRDTEAFF
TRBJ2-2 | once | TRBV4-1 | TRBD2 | TGCGCCAGCAGCCAACGGGAGGGAGGCGGGGAGCTGTTTTTT | CASSQREGGGELFF
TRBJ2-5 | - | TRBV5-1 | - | TGCGCCAGCAGCACAGGGGGGGCCGAAGAGACCCAGTACTTC | CASSTGGAEETQYF
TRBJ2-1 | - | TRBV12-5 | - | TGTGCTAGTGGTAAGACTCCGGGGGGCTTTGAGCAGTTCTTC | CASGKTPGGFEQFF
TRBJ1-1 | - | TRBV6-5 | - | TGTGCCAGCAGTTACTCGAGAGCCCTAGGTGATTTTAAAGCTTTCTTT | CASSYSRALGDFKAFF
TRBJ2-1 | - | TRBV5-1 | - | TGCGCCAGCAGCAGCGGGCCACCATACAATGAGCAGTTCTTC | CASSSGPPYNEQFF
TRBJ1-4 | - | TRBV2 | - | TGTGCCAGCAGTGAACAGGGGATTGAAAAACTGTTTTTT | CASSEQGIEKLFF
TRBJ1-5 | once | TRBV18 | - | TGTGCCAGCTCACCAGAAGAGGTTAATCAGCCCCAGCATTTT | CASSPEEVNQPQHF
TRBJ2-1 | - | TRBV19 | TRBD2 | TGTGCCAGTAGTATAAAAGGAGGGAGCCTAGCGGGGGCCCTATTCTACAATGAGCAGTTCTTC | CASSIKGGSLAGALFYNEQFF
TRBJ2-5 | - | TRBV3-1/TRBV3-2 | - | TGTGCCAGCAGCCTTATCTTTGAGGAGACCCAGTACTTC | CASSLIFEETQYF
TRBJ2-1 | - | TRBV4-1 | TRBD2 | TGCGCCAGCAGCCACCCGGGACTAGCGGGGGGGCCTCACTACAATGAGCAGTTCTTC | CASSHPGLAGGPHYNEQFF
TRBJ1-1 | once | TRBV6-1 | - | TGTGCCAGCAGTGAAACTGGACAGAACACTGAAGCTTTCTTT | CASSETGQNTEAFF
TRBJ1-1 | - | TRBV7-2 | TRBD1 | TGTGCCAGCAGATACTTACAGGGGGTGGGGGAAGCTTTCTTT | CASRYLQGVGEAFF
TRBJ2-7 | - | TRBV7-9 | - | TGTGCCAGCAGCTTAAGACAAGGCTACGAGCAGTACTTC | CASSLRQGYEQYF
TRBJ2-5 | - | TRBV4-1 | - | TGCGCCAGCAGCCCCTGGGGCGGGGAAGAGACCCAGTACTTC | CASSPWGGEETQYF
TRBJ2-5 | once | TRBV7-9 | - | TGTGCCAGCAGCGAACTCGGAGGGCGGGGGACCCAGTACTTC | CASSELGGRGTQYF
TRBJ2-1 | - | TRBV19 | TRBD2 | TGTGCCAGTAGCACGACTAGCGGGGGAAACAATGAGCAGTTCTTC | CASSTTSGGNNEQFF
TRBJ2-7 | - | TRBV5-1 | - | TGCGCCAGCCCCCGGGGGGCCTCCTACGAGCAGTACTTC | CASPRGASYEQYF
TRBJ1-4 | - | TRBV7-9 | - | TGTGCCAGCAGCCTGAACAGTGGCGTAAAACTGTTTTTT | CASSLNSGVKLFF